This T cell receptor beta chain came from a study of tumor and adjacent non-tumor tissue in lung cancer. TCRbeta libraries were built with three rounds of nested PCR, modified from ARM-PCR. Using its own MiXCR run on the multiplex PCR reads, TCRdb lists one record per CDR3 protein. The sample lists around 76,000 distinct CDR3 sequences; 76% were seen once. The germline V gene has CDR1 WNHNN and CDR2 SYGVQD (reference sequence). This CDR3 is built from 13 residues. Details on this clonotype: One end of the junction is discordant with germline, which a read error may explain.

RNA was extracted from bulk tissue without any cell sorting. Distant lung tissue was collected more than 3 cm away from the tumor edge. Sequencing input: distant non-tumor lung tissue. The V and J genes are TRBV10-1 and TRBJ2-1; the D is unclear. The sequence came from a man aged 65 to 79 with non-small cell lung cancer. The CDR3 nucleotides are TGCGCCAGCAGTGAATATCTGGTGAATGAGCGGTTCTTC. Translated, it gives CASSEYLVNERFF.